This T cell receptor beta chain was sequenced for a study of T cell responses to AZD1222 COVID-19 vaccine (dated by TCRdb to the early 2020s). With respect to the entire study: AZD1222 recipients with second doses at about 4 weeks or about 12 weeks were pooled, because spike-specific TCR depth and breadth did not differ between schedules. A total of about 230 trial participants underwent TCR sequencing, of whom approximately 210 received two doses of AZD1222 and some 25 received two doses of the MenACWY control vaccine. Enrollment into the trials was organized by age into subgroups of 18-55, 56-69 and 70-plus years, and those subgroups contained roughly 160, 29 and 62 TCR-sequenced participants, respectively. Study-level results and caveats: Because no day 14 peak-response samples were available, the repertoires could be characterized only after the peak T cell response. Vaccine-associated CD4 TCRs spanned the whole spike protein, with dominant responses in regions 160-218 and 743-854. In the small 56-69-year group, the increase in depth fell short of significance, most likely because of low power. A significant rise in spike-specific TCR breadth and depth was observed after two AZD1222 doses relative to day 0 and relative to MenACWY recipients. Only five or six AZD1222 recipients were SARS-CoV-2 seropositive at baseline, limiting conclusions about previously exposed vaccinees. Epitopes outside the regions mutated in the B.1.351 and B.1.1.7 variants were reportedly recognized by nearly half of the unique spike-specific TCRs. Most participants were white British and females outnumbered males, and the authors suggested that clonal diversity may have been underestimated.

A word on this clone: Its antigen specificity is not known. Per-base quality was not reported, and no clone a single base away is much larger than it.

Explained via the paper, the time point label denotes: baseline before first vaccination. Vaccinee samples came from UK trials COV001 and COV002, including a single-blind randomized controlled phase 2/3 trial of AZD1222 (ChAdOx1 nCoV-19) in healthy adults. Trial participant PBMC samples were collected at day 0 and day 28 after the second dose for TCRbeta chain sequencing. The CDR3 regions of human TCRbeta chains were subjected to immunosequencing. Per the authors' processing: TCRs in the repertoires were compared against a reference library of SARS-CoV-2-specific TCRs that had been generated with the MIRA antigen-specificity platform. Breadth meant the fraction of unique TCRs that were SARS-CoV-2-associated, whereas depth meant the fraction of total T cells that were SARS-CoV-2-associated. Using the MIRA data, each spike-specific TCR was mapped to the spike region that the TCR reacts to and placed in a CD4 or CD8 class. Log10-transformed breadth and depth values were compared by one-way ANOVA with Sidak's multiple comparisons tests. Entries here come from immuneACCESS through TCRdb and include only in-frame sequences with V and J called. Some clones fail to appear in such tables; in the studies checked, an unresolved V gene covers under half of the shortfall, and the cause of the remainder is unknown. V, J and clone size reflect that table, while D and trimming were determined from the DNA. In all, the sample holds over 100,000 clones, and about 90% of those were seen once. 8% to 9.5% of the sample belongs to the ten largest clones.

For CDR1 and CDR2, the germline V gene lists MNHEY and SVGAGI. The CDR3 measures 14 amino acids from cysteine to phenylalanine. The entry retains the CDR3 DNA only, 42 bases that are in frame from base 1. Trimming removed 7 bases from V and 0 bases from J, leaving 11 bases between the germline ends. Here the sequenced sample was peripheral blood, taken on day 0 of AZD1222 vaccination. Recombination connected TRBV6-5 to TRBJ2-3, with the D segment identity uncertain. The TCR comes from an adult in good health. The base sequence is TGTGCCAGCAAACAGCCTTACAGCACAGATACGCAGTATTTT. The encoded protein is CASKQPYSTDTQYF.